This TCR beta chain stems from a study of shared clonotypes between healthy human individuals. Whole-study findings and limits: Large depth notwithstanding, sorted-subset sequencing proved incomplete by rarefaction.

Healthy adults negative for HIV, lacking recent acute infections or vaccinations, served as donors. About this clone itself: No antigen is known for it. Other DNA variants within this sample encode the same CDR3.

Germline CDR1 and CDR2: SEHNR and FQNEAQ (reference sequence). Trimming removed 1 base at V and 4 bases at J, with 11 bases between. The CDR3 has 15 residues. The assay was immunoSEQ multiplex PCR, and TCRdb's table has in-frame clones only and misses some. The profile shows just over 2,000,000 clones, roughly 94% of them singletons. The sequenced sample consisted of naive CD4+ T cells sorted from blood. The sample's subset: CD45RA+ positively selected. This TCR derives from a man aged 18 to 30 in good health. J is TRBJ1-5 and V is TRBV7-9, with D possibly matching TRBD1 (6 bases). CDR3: CASSLVGQGNQPQHF. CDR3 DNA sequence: TGTGCCAGCAGCTTAGTTGGGCAGGGGAATCAGCCCCAGCATTTT.